The 11 T cell receptor beta chains below come from one sample, sequenced in a study of immune cell composition in non-small cell lung cancer. Sequencing used immunoSEQ multiplex PCR; TCRdb keeps in-frame clones, though not all of them. The sample comprises about 5,600 clones, around 78% of which are singletons, and about 7.9% rests with the top ten. Input material: lung tumor tissue. Receptors originate from a human donor with non-small cell lung cancer.

This chain links TRBV10-3 with TRBJ2-3, with 10 bases matching TRBD2. After removal of 7 bases from V and 4 bases from J, the junction contained 11 bases not matched to a gene. Germline values: CDR1 ENHRY, CDR2 SYGVKD. This CDR3 is 16 amino acids long. The CDR3 nucleotides are TGTGCCATCACCCCCTCCAGCGGGGGGGCGGCAGATACGCAGTATTTT. This codes for CAITPSSGGAADTQYF.

The genes are TRBV4-1 and TRBJ1-1, with a weak D call TRBD1 (5 bases). The CDR3 spans 16 residues. Germline assignment: CDR1 MGHRA and CDR2 YSYEKL. Trimming cost V 0 bases and J 2 bases, with 13 bases left between them. The CDR3 DNA reads TGCGCCAGCAGCCAAGATATCGGACACCTAAACACTGAAGCTTTCTTT. This codes for CASSQDIGHLNTEAFF.

The gene calls are TRBV2 and TRBJ2-5; the D is unclear. The V end was cut by 9 bases, the J end by 2 bases, with 10 bases between. The CDR3 is 12 amino acids. Germline V CDR1 and CDR2: SNHLY, FYNNEI. DNA of the CDR3: TGTGCCAGTCTTCTCGTGCAAGAGACCCAGTACTTC. Residues: CASLLVQETQYF.

This clone came up a few times. This rearrangement joins TRBV2 to TRBJ1-5; TRBD1 agrees at 8 bases. The CDR3 extends over 15 amino acids. Germline V gene sequence: CDR1 SNHLY, CDR2 FYNNEI. With 6 bases clipped from V and 0 bases from J, the junction kept 4 bases outside the gene matches. The DNA of the CDR3 is TGTGCCAGCAGCGGGGACAGGTATAGCAATCAGCCCCAGCATTTT. Translating gives CASSGDRYSNQPQHF.

The CDR3 DNA reads as TGCGCCAGCGCCCCGGGACAGGTCTCCTACGAGCAGTACTTC. This sequence encodes CASAPGQVSYEQYF. This chain connects TRBV5-1 to TRBJ2-7, with TRBD1 matching over 8 bases. The CDR3 consists of 14 residues. The germline CDR1 and CDR2 sequences are SGHRS and YFSETQ. J lost 0 bases, V lost 7 bases, and 6 bases had no gene match.

This chain uses TRBV30 with TRBJ2-7; 9 bases agree with TRBD1. Germline CDR1 is GTSNPN and CDR2 is SVGIG (reference sequence). Trimming cost V 5 bases and J 2 bases; bases outside gene matches: 10. The CDR3 runs to 15 residues. CDR3 sequence: CAWRPGTGKAYEQYF. CDR3 sequence (DNA): TGTGCCTGGCGGCCGGGGACAGGGAAAGCCTACGAGCAGTACTTC.

CDR3 amino acids: CASSLSGGSGELFF. The CDR3 nucleotides are TGTGCCAGCAGTTTATCGGGGGGGAGCGGGGAGCTGTTTTTT. The V call is TRBV28, the J call TRBJ2-2; the match to TRBD2 covers 8 bases. Looked up from germline, CDR1 is MDHEN and CDR2 is SYDVKM. The CDR3 is 14 residues long. After removal of 1 base from V and 7 bases from J, the junction contained 2 bases not matched to a gene.

This clone showed up just a few times. J is TRBJ2-1 and V is TRBV14, with TRBD2 as a possible D gene (6 bases). From germline, CDR1 is SGHDN and CDR2 FVKESK. Trimming shortened V by 0 bases and J by 4 bases, and 13 bases separated the two germline ends. This CDR3 spans 16 amino acids. This CDR3 is CASSQERGSGYNEQFF. DNA for the CDR3: TGTGCCAGCAGCCAAGAACGCGGTAGCGGATACAATGAGCAGTTCTTC.

In its sample, this clone was seen a few times. The genes are TRBV19 and TRBJ2-7, with 8 positions matching TRBD2. Germline CDR1 and CDR2: LNHDA and SQIVND (reference sequence). This CDR3 spans 14 amino acids. V was pared by 5 bases and J by 2 bases, with 5 bases of the junction left unmatched. CDR3 amino acids: CASSFAGGPYEQYF. Here the CDR3 DNA reads TGTGCCAGTAGTTTCGCGGGGGGCCCCTACGAGCAGTACTTC.

The rearrangement links TRBV7-8 to TRBJ1-5; TRBD1 might be the D (5 bases). Trimming removed 8 bases at V and 0 bases at J, with 14 bases between. Germline lookup yields CDR1 SGHVS and CDR2 FQNEAQ. The CDR3 is made up of 15 amino acids. Here the CDR3 DNA reads TGTGCCAGCGGGTTCGGGGGATATAGCAATCAGCCCCAGCATTTT. Translating it yields CASGFGGYSNQPQHF.

This chain joins TRBV5-1 and TRBJ1-5; D perhaps matches TRBD1 (5 bases). CDR1 and CDR2 (germline): SGHRS, YFSETQ. The CDR3 is 13 amino acids. V shed 4 bases and J shed 4 bases, with 9 bases lying between them. The CDR3 loop is CASSPGGNQPQHF. The CDR3 DNA reads TGCGCCAGCAGCCCCGGGGGGAATCAGCCCCAGCATTTT.